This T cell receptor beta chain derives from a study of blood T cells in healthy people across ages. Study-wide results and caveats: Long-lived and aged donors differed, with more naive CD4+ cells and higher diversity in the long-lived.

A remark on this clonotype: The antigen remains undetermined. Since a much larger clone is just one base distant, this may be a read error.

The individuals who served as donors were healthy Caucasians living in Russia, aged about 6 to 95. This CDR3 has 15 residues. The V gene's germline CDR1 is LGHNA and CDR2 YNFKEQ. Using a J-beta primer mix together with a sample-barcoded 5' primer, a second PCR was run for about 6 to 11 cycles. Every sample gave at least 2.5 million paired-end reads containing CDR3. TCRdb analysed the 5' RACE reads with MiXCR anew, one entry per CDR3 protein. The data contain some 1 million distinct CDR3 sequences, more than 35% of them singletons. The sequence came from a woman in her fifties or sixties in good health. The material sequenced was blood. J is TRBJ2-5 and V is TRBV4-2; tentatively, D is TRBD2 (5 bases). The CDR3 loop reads CTSSQDPDYQETQYF. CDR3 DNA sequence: TGTACCAGCAGCCAAGATCCCGACTATCAAGAGACCCAGTACTTC.